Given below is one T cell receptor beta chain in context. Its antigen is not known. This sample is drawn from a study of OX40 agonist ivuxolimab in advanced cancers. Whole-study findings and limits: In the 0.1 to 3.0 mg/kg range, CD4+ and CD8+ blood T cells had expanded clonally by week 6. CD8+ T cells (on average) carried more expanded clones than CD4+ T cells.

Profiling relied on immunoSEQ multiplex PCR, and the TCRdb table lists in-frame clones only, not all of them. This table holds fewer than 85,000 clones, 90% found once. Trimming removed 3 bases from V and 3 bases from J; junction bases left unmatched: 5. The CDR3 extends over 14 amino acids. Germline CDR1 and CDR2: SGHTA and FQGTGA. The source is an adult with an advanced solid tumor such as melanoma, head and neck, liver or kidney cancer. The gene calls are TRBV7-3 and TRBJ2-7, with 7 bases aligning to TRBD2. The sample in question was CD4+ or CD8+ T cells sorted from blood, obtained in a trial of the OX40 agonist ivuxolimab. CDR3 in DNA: TGTGCCAGCAGCTTCGGACGGGGGGACTACGAGCAGTACTTC. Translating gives CASSFGRGDYEQYF.